This passage covers 21 T cell receptor beta chains from one sample sequenced in a study of blood T cell repertoires in COVID-19. Clones were read by immunoSEQ multiplex PCR, and TCRdb kept only the in-frame ones, dropping some. The repertoire holds 50,000 to 65,000 clones, about four fifths seen once, with 5% to 6.5% in the top ten. Sequencing was done on a sample of peripheral blood. These TCRs come from a woman in her sixties with acute or convalescent COVID-19.

The chain links TRBV5-4 to TRBJ2-6; possibly TRBD1 for D (6 bases). The CDR3 loop spans 18 amino acids. The V and J ends lost 3 bases and 3 bases respectively, with 19 bases between them. Per germline, CDR1 SGHNT and CDR2 YYREEE (reference sequence). The CDR3 DNA reads TGTGCCAGCAGCTACAGGGACGGACCCCTCGTTGGGGCCAACGTCCTGACTTTC. The encoded protein is CASSYRDGPLVGANVLTF.

The chain links TRBV10-3 to TRBJ2-5, with 7 bases aligning to TRBD2. Trimming at V came to 2 bases and at J to 5 bases, leaving 14 bases not matched to a gene. The length of the CDR3 is 17 residues. Germline lookup yields CDR1 ENHRY and CDR2 SYGVKD. The CDR3 DNA is TGTGCCATCAGTGAGGGTGCGGGTAACCCCGGGGGGGAGACCCAGTACTTC. It yields the protein CAISEGAGNPGGETQYF.

V and J are TRBV24-1 and TRBJ2-1, with TRBD1 matching 9 bases. Losses at the gene ends were 5 bases for V and 3 bases for J; bases not matched to a gene: 4. The CDR3 loop spans 15 amino acids. Germline V lookup: CDR1 KGHDR, CDR2 SFDVKD. The CDR3, as DNA: TGTGCCACCAGTGTTGGACAGGGGATCTACAATGAGCAGTTCTTC. As protein: CATSVGQGIYNEQFF.

The gene calls are TRBV11-3 and TRBJ2-2; TRBD1 matches at 7 bases. CDR3 length: 14 residues. The junction had 9 bases not matched to a gene; V was cut back by 7 bases and J by 7 bases. CDR1 is SGHNT and CDR2 is YENEEA in the germline V gene. The DNA for the CDR3 is TGTGCCAGCACCCTATCGGACAGGAGCGGGGAGCTGTTTTTT. Amino acid sequence: CASTLSDRSGELFF. Full variable domain (missing parts from reference TRBV11-3 and TRBJ2-2): EAGVVQSPRYKIIEKKQPVAFWCNPISGHNTLYWYLQNLGQGPELLIRYENEEAVDDSQLPKDRFSAERLKGVDSTLKIQPAELGDSAVYLCASTLSDRSGELFFGEGSRLTVL.

The chain links TRBV7-6 to TRBJ2-7; TRBD2 agrees at 8 bases. CDR3 length equals 15 residues. The V gene end was trimmed by 0 bases and the J gene end by 3 bases; junction bases not matched to a gene: 4. Germline-derived CDR1 and CDR2 are SGHVS and FNYEAQ. CDR3 sequence (DNA): TGTGCCAGCAGCTTAGCATTAGCGGGAAACTACGAGCAGTACTTC. This encodes CASSLALAGNYEQYF. The full variable domain, rest sourced from reference TRBV7-6 and TRBJ2-7, is GAGVSQSPRYKVTKRGQDVALRCDPISGHVSLYWYRQALGQGPEFLTYFNYEAQQDKSGLPNDRFSAERPEGSISTLTIQRTEQRDSAMYRCASSLALAGNYEQYFGPGTRLTVT.

This clone appeared a few times. This sequence joins TRBV15 and TRBJ1-5, with 7 bases that match TRBD1. Germline loops: CDR1 LNHNV, CDR2 YYDKDF (reference sequence). With 3 bases clipped from V and 0 bases from J, the junction kept 8 bases outside the gene matches. This CDR3 contains 17 residues. The CDR3 DNA is TGTGCCACCAGCAGGAAGACGACAGGGTTTAGCAATCAGCCCCAGCATTTT. Translated: CATSRKTTGFSNQPQHF. The full variable domain, rest sourced from reference TRBV15 and TRBJ1-5, is DAMVIQNPRYQVTQFGKPVTLSCSQTLNHNVMYWYQQKSSQAPKLLFHYYDKDFNNEADTPDNFQSRRPNTSFCFLDIRSPGLGDTAMYLCATSRKTTGFSNQPQHFGDGTRLSIL.

This chain uses TRBV5-1 with TRBJ2-5; no firm D call. CDR3 length: 11 amino acids. The V gene's germline CDR1 is SGHRS and CDR2 YFSETQ. Between the trimmed V and J ends, which lost 2 bases and 3 bases, there was a span of 2 bases. The CDR3 loop is CASSFKETQYF. CDR3 bases: TGCGCCAGCAGCTTTAAAGAGACCCAGTACTTC. The variable domain in full, with the rest retrieved from reference TRBV5-1 and TRBJ2-5, is KAGVTQTPRYLIKTRGQQVTLSCSPISGHRSVSWYQQTPGQGLQFLFEYFSETQRNKGNFPGRFSGRQFSNSRSEMNVSTLELGDSALYLCASSFKETQYFGPGTRLLVL.

This chain connects TRBV3-1 (or the pseudogene TRBV3-2) to TRBJ2-1; perhaps TRBD1 as D (5 bases). Germline CDR1 reads LGHDT; CDR2 reads YNNKEL (reference sequence). V was trimmed by 4 bases and J by 9 bases, leaving 10 bases between them. The CDR3 runs to 12 residues. CDR3 sequence reads: CASSLQGVEQFF. For the CDR3, the DNA is TGTGCCAGCAGCCTGCAAGGGGTTGAGCAGTTCTTC.

As concerns this clone: The same CDR3 is also encoded by other DNA sequences in this sample. The CDR3 bases are TGTGCCAGCAGCTTTCGGGACAACCAAGAGACCCAGTACTTC. It codes for CASSFRDNQETQYF. This chain links TRBV5-4 with TRBJ2-5; tentatively, D is TRBD1 (6 bases). Trimming stripped 2 bases from V and 0 bases from J, with 8 bases between. CDR3 length: 14 amino acids. From germline, CDR1 is SGHNT and CDR2 YYREEE (reference sequence).

This chain joins TRBV28 and TRBJ1-2, with D hard to call. This CDR3 is 14 amino acids long. Trimming shortened V by 1 base and J by 2 bases, and 8 bases separated the two germline ends. Germline-derived CDR1 and CDR2 are MDHEN and SYDVKM. The CDR3 region is CASSLSTVNYGYTF. The CDR3 bases are TGTGCCAGCAGTTTATCTACGGTCAACTATGGCTACACCTTC.

The chain uses TRBV7-6 and TRBJ2-5; D ambiguous. This CDR3 contains 11 residues. The germline CDR1 and CDR2 sequences are SGHVS and FNYEAQ. Trimming stripped 3 bases from V and 5 bases from J, with 4 bases between. As DNA, the CDR3 is TGTGCCAGCAGCTTTCAGGAGACCCAGTACTTC. Translating it yields CASSFQETQYF.

The genes are TRBV21-1 and TRBJ1-5; TRBD1 was called by the table and not checked on the DNA. TRBV21-1 is annotated as a pseudogene. CDR3 length: 15 amino acids. The CDR3 spells CASNHRQGGNQPQHF. CDR3 in DNA: TGTGCCAGCAACCACCGGCAGGGCGGCAATCAGCCCCAGCATTTT.

CDR3 DNA: TGTGCCAGCAGGGGGACAGGGCTTGGAAACACCATATATTTT. This gives the protein CASRGTGLGNTIYF. The chain is built from TRBV25-1 and TRBJ1-3; TRBD1 matches at 9 bases. The germline V gene encodes CDR1 MGHDK and CDR2 SYGVNS. There are 14 residues in the CDR3. The trim removed 6 bases at V and 3 bases at J, leaving 3 bases unmatched.

On this clone itself: This CDR3 is also generated by other DNA sequences in the sample. This rearrangement joins TRBV7-8 to TRBJ1-1; 9 nucleotides align to TRBD1. The germline gives CDR1 SGHVS, CDR2 FQNEAQ. The CDR3 totals 13 residues. J was trimmed by 5 bases and V by 5 bases; bases with no gene match: 3. The CDR3 DNA is TGTGCCAGCAGCCTGACAGGGGGTACTGAAGCTTTCTTT. Its protein product is CASSLTGGTEAFF.

The chain has TRBV3-1 (or the pseudogene TRBV3-2) and TRBJ1-5; 7 bases map to TRBD1. The V and J ends lost 0 bases and 4 bases, in that order; junction bases with no gene match: 3. CDR3 length: 15 residues. Germline CDR1 LGHDT, CDR2 YNNKEL (reference sequence). CDR3 coding DNA: TGTGCCAGCAGCCAAGATCAGACAGGGAATCAGCCCCAGCATTTT. Translated, it gives CASSQDQTGNQPQHF.

This chain uses TRBV6-1 with TRBJ2-7; D remains unclear. In germline, CDR1 is MNHNS, CDR2 SASEGT. This CDR3 spans 14 amino acids. Trimming cost V 1 base and J 3 bases, with 10 bases left between them. The CDR3 region is CASSEVMANYEQYF. In DNA form, the CDR3 reads TGTGCCAGCAGTGAAGTAATGGCAAACTACGAGCAGTACTTC.

The chain links TRBV3-1 (or the pseudogene TRBV3-2) to TRBJ2-2, with D perhaps TRBD2 (7 bases). CDR1 is LGHDT, CDR2 YNNKEL, per germline (reference sequence). The CDR3 is 19 residues long. The V gene lost 2 bases and the J gene lost 0 bases, with 19 bases spanning the gap. In DNA form, the CDR3 reads TGTGCCAGCAGCCAAAGGGGGGGCCGAGGCGGGCCGAACACCGGGGAGCTGTTTTTT. It translates to CASSQRGGRGGPNTGELFF.

The chain has TRBV5-1 and TRBJ1-1, with D unclear. The CDR3 runs 15 residues. Trimming cost V 0 bases and J 0 bases, with 9 bases left between them. The germline V gene has CDR1 SGHRS and CDR2 YFSETQ. In nucleotides, the CDR3 is TGCGCCAGCAGCTTGGAGTCAAGCATGAACACTGAAGCTTTCTTT. It yields the protein CASSLESSMNTEAFF.

The chain employs TRBV10-2 and TRBJ1-5; TRBD1 matches 8 bases. Looked up from germline, CDR1 is WSHSY and CDR2 is SAAADI. The ends lost 7 bases at V and 5 bases at J; junction bases unmatched: 4. The CDR3 is 13 amino acids. As DNA, the CDR3 is TGCGCCAGCACCCAGGGGGCTTATCAGCCCCAGCATTTT. It yields the protein CASTQGAYQPQHF.

V and J are TRBV6-4 and TRBJ2-3; 9 bases fit TRBD2. The germline CDR1 and CDR2 sequences are MRHNA and SNTAGT. Trimming removed 0 bases from V and 2 bases from J; junction bases left unmatched: 3. The CDR3 has 16 residues. CDR3 sequence (DNA): TGTGCCAGCAGTGACTCGACTAGCGGAAACACAGATACGCAGTATTTT. This translates into CASSDSTSGNTDTQYF.

This rearrangement joins TRBV13 to TRBJ1-2; D uncertain. The ends were cut back, 6 bases at V and 1 base at J, with 15 bases in the middle. Per the germline V gene, CDR1 is PRHDT and CDR2 is FYEKMQ (reference sequence). The CDR3 has 15 amino acids. The CDR3 reads CASRMSSYLNYGYTF. DNA of the CDR3: TGTGCCAGCAGGATGAGTAGTTACCTTAACTATGGCTACACCTTC.